This TCR beta chain is from a study of T cell repertoires in cytomegalovirus infection. As for this clonotype: Its antigen is currently unknown.

V dropped 5 bases and J dropped 8 bases, with 19 bases sitting between them. The CDR3 length is 15 residues. Germline CDR1 and CDR2: SNHLY and FYNNEI. TCRdb re-called the reads with MiXCR, one entry per CDR3 protein. The data hold 800,000 to 950,000 distinct CDR3 sequences, with about 31% observed a single time. Sequenced material: cultured CD8+ T cells from PBMCs, taken from culture after CMV antigen stimulation. The chain carries TRBV2 and TRBJ2-1; D might be TRBD1 or TRBD2, each matching 6 bases. This sequence originates from a human donor in good health (CMV status not recorded). Some clones in this sample may be carry-over from other donors' samples. In DNA form, the CDR3 reads TGTGCCAGCAGTTGGAGGGGGACCCGTTTGGATGAGCAGTTCTTC. Its protein is CASSWRGTRLDEQFF.